The next 16 T cell receptor beta chains were all read from a single sample in a study of T-cell memory formation after mild COVID-19. TCRdb re-analysed the 5' RACE reads in MiXCR, keeping a single row per CDR3 protein. This sample has more than 120,000 distinct CDR3 sequences; less than 20% occur once, and the top ten carry approximately 2.4%. Source material: PBMCs or a T cell subset sorted from them (not recorded which). These receptors all stem from an adult woman who had mild COVID-19 (a few samples of this study predate the infection). Cell type and time point are not known.

The rearrangement links TRBV12-3 or TRBV12-4 to TRBJ2-7, with D unresolved. The CDR3 has 13 residues. V was pared by 0 bases and J by 3 bases, with 6 bases between. The CDR3 coding sequence is TGTGCCAGCAGTTTAGCTGGGGACTACGAGCAGTACTTC. It encodes CASSLAGDYEQYF.

This clonotype was seen more than once but under ten times. This chain links TRBV6-5 with TRBJ1-5; D remains unclear. V was trimmed by 7 bases and J by 1 base, leaving 11 bases between them. This CDR3 is built from 14 residues. In germline, CDR1 is MNHEY, CDR2 SVGAGI. The CDR3 spells CASTNLGSNQPQHF. CDR3 DNA: TGTGCCAGCACCAACCTAGGGAGCAATCAGCCCCAGCATTTT.

V and J are TRBV7-2 and TRBJ1-4; D not resolved. CDR3 length equals 14 residues. Trimming removed 5 bases from V and 7 bases from J, with 14 bases in between. The germline V gene has CDR1 SGHTA and CDR2 FQGNSA. Here the CDR3 DNA reads TGTGCCAGCAGCCTAGGGTCCCTTGGTGAAAAACTGTTTTTT. Translation gives CASSLGSLGEKLFF.

This clonotype was detected a few times. The V call is TRBV12-3 or TRBV12-4, the J call TRBJ2-1, with 16 nucleotides matching TRBD2. The CDR3 is made up of 20 amino acids. V gave up 4 bases and J gave up 4 bases; unmatched junction bases: 13. CDR3 loop: CASSYSPGLAGGMLYNEQFF. CDR3 sequence (DNA): TGTGCCAGCAGTTATTCGCCGGGACTAGCGGGAGGGATGCTTTACAATGAGCAGTTCTTC.

The J gene is TRBJ1-1, the V gene TRBV7-2; no clear D gene. Germline V gene data show CDR1 as SGHTA and CDR2 as FQGNSA. V was cut by 1 base and J by 5 bases, with 8 bases left in between. The CDR3 has 13 residues. CDR3 protein: CASSLEWATEAFF. The CDR3, as DNA: TGTGCCAGCAGCTTAGAGTGGGCAACTGAAGCTTTCTTT.

This chain uses TRBV6-5 with TRBJ2-2; D remains unclear. The V gene lost 5 bases and the J gene lost 6 bases, with 16 bases spanning the gap. Per the germline V gene, CDR1 is MNHEY and CDR2 is SVGAGI. The length of the CDR3 is 15 residues. The CDR3 region has the DNA TGTGCCAGCAGTCGAGCTCTCCCCTCCTCCGGGGAGCTGTTTTTT. It is translated as CASSRALPSSGELFF.

The chain carries TRBV7-9 and TRBJ1-1; D unresolved. Trimming cost V 5 bases and J 4 bases, with 5 bases left between them. The germline V gene encodes CDR1 SEHNR and CDR2 FQNEAQ (reference sequence). The CDR3 runs 11 residues. The CDR3 DNA reads TGTGCCAGCAGCCAGATCACTGAAGCTTTCTTT. This encodes CASSQITEAFF.

In its sample, this clonotype was seen a few times. This rearrangement joins TRBV29-1 to TRBJ1-5, with D perhaps TRBD1 (5 bases). Trimming removed 2 bases at V and 9 bases at J, with 11 bases between. The CDR3 has 12 amino acids. Germline V gene sequence: CDR1 SQVTM, CDR2 ANQGSEA. CDR3 nucleotides: TGCAGCGTTGAAACAGGCCCCGGGCCCCAGCATTTT. Amino acid sequence: CSVETGPGPQHF. Supplemented by reference TRBV29-1 and TRBJ1-5, the full variable domain reads SAVISQKPSRDICQRGTSLTIQCQVDSQVTMMFWYRQQPGQSLTLIATANQGSEATYESGFVIDKFPISRPNLTFSTLTVSNMSPEDSSIYLCSVETGPGPQHFGDGTRLSIL.

This clonotype was seen only a few times. The chain couples TRBV7-3 to TRBJ2-3; D uncertain. Germline assignment: CDR1 SGHTA and CDR2 FQGTGA. The CDR3 has 15 residues. Trimming took off 5 bases at V and 4 bases at J, with 16 bases between the two ends. CDR3 sequence reads: CASSPKSGSADTQYF. CDR3 coding DNA: TGTGCCAGCAGCCCCAAGTCCGGTTCGGCAGATACGCAGTATTTT.

CDR3 nucleotide sequence: TGCAGTGCTAGAGCAAGTCGACTAGCTGTCACCGGGGAGCTGTTTTTT. Amino acids: CSARASRLAVTGELFF. The chain recombines TRBV20-1 with TRBJ2-2, with 7 bases identical to TRBD2. After removal of 1 base from V and 4 bases from J, the junction contained 9 bases not matched to a gene. The CDR3 runs 16 residues. Germline V gene sequence: CDR1 DFQATT, CDR2 SNEGSKA (reference sequence).

This clonotype was observed many times. The chain joins TRBV9 to TRBJ1-4; no definite D call. Germline lookup yields CDR1 SGDLS and CDR2 YYNGEE. The CDR3 runs to 14 residues. V lost 4 bases and J lost 6, with 13 bases in between. This CDR3 is CASSPGLLDEKLFF. Here the CDR3 DNA reads TGTGCCAGCAGCCCGGGCCTGCTCGATGAAAAACTGTTTTTT.

V is TRBV11-3 and J is TRBJ2-2; D could derive from TRBD1 or TRBD2 (5 bases each). The CDR3 totals 14 residues. Germline V gene data show CDR1 as SGHNT and CDR2 as YENEEA. Trimming cost V 5 bases and J 5 bases, with 12 bases left between them. This chain's CDR3 is CASSPRDRTGELFF. CDR3 nucleotide sequence: TGTGCCAGCAGCCCTCGGGACCGAACCGGGGAGCTGTTTTTT.

In its sample, this clonotype was seen a few times. The gene calls are TRBV20-1 and TRBJ1-3; D not certain. The CDR3 has 13 residues. V lost 6 bases to trimming and J lost 0 bases, with 9 bases between them. CDR1 is DFQATT and CDR2 is SNEGSKA in the germline V gene (reference sequence). The CDR3 nucleotides read TGCAGTGCCTTCACTAGCTCTGGAAACACCATATATTTT. This translates into CSAFTSSGNTIYF.

The J gene is TRBJ2-3, the V gene TRBV7-9; D not resolved. Trimming pared 4 bases from V and 2 bases from J, leaving 10 bases between. Per germline, CDR1 SEHNR and CDR2 FQNEAQ (reference sequence). There are 14 residues in the CDR3. The CDR3 is CASSSSGSTDTQYF. The CDR3 nucleotides are TGTGCCAGCAGCTCAAGTGGGTCCACAGATACGCAGTATTTT. The variable domain in full, completed from reference TRBV7-9 and TRBJ2-3, reads DTGVSQNPRHKITKRGQNVTFRCDPISEHNRLYWYRQTLGQGPEFLTYFQNEAQLEKSRLLSDRFSAERPKGSFSTLEIQRTEQGDSAMYLCASSSSGSTDTQYFGPGTRLTVL.

The sample holds a few counts of this clonotype. This chain links TRBV5-1 with TRBJ1-1; D perhaps matches TRBD1 (6 bases). This CDR3 contains 16 residues. V was trimmed by 2 bases and J by 0 bases, leaving 14 bases between them. The germline gives CDR1 SGHRS, CDR2 YFSETQ. CDR3 nucleotides: TGCGCCAGCAGCTTTCCCCGGACAGATCTGAACACTGAAGCTTTCTTT. Its translation: CASSFPRTDLNTEAFF.

The rearrangement links TRBV20-1 to TRBJ1-2; a weak D match, TRBD1 (6 bases). Germline-derived CDR1 and CDR2 are DFQATT and SNEGSKA (reference sequence). This CDR3 is 13 amino acids long. Deletions cut 3 bases from V and 4 bases from J, with 12 bases between. CDR3 amino acids: CSASLQGTYGYTF. CDR3 sequence (DNA): TGCAGTGCTAGCCTCCAGGGGACCTATGGCTACACCTTC.